A single T cell receptor beta chain is shown here with its context. Its antigen remains unidentified. The sample originates from a study of T cells in localized non-small cell lung cancer. General study findings and limits: Uninvolved adjacent lung showed peak T cell clonality, exceeding tumor. Analysis by sequencing included only one tumor region, so heterogeneity remains possible. Median around 56 top-100 tumor clones were shared with paired adjacent lung. Higher blood T cell density tracked longer overall survival.

The junction had 7 bases not matched to a gene; V was cut back by 6 bases and J by 2 bases. The CDR3 contains 18 residues. CDR1 MNHGY and CDR2 SAAAGT come from the germline V gene. The assay was immunoSEQ multiplex PCR, and TCRdb's table has in-frame clones only and misses some. The sample has around 2,000 clones; around 40% are singletons. The TCR sequence derives from a male donor aged 60 or over with stage II squamous cell lung carcinoma. The chain employs TRBV6-8 and TRBJ2-2; 15 positions agree with TRBD2. The sample was lung tumor tissue, taken before any cancer treatment. The CDR3 reads CASRAGLAGGANTGELFF. CDR3 nucleotide sequence: TGTGCCAGCAGGGCGGGACTAGCGGGAGGCGCTAACACCGGGGAGCTGTTTTTT.